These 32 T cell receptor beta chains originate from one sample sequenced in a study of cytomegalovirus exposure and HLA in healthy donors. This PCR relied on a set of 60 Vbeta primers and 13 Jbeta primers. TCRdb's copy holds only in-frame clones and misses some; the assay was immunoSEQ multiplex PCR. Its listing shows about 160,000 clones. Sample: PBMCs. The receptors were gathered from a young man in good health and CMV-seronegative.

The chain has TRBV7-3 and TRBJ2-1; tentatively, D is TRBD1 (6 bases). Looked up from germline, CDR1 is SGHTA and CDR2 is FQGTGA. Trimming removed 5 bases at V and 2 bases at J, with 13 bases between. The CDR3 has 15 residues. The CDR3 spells CASSPQGRAYNEQFF. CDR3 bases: TGTGCCAGCAGCCCACAGGGAAGGGCCTACAATGAGCAGTTCTTC.

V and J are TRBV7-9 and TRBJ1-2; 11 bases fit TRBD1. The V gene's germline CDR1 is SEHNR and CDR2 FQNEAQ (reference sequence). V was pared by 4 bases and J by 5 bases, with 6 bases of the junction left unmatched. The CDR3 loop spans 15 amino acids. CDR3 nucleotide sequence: TGTGCCAGCAGCTCGTCCCGGGACAGGGGGTATGGCTACACCTTC. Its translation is CASSSSRDRGYGYTF.

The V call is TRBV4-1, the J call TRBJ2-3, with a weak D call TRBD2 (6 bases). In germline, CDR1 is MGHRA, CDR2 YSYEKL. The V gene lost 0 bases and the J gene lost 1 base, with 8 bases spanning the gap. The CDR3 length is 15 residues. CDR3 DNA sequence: TGCGCCAGCAGCCAAGAGCCTAGCGGCACAGATACGCAGTATTTT. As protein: CASSQEPSGTDTQYF.

The CDR3 loop reads CASSVQSDSNQPQHF. As DNA, the CDR3 is TGTGCCAGCAGTGTCCAGTCTGATAGCAATCAGCCCCAGCATTTT. The chain joins TRBV6-5 to TRBJ1-5; no definite D call. Trimming left V 5 bases short and J 0 bases short, with 11 bases between. CDR1 and CDR2 (germline): MNHEY, SVGAGI. The CDR3 covers 15 residues.

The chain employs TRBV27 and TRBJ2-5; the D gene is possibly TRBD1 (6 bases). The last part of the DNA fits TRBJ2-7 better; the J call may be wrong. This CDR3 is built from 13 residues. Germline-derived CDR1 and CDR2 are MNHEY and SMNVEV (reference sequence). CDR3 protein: CASSFNRAGEQYF. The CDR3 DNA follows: TGTGCCAGCAGTTTCAACAGGGCGGGCGAGCAGTACTTC.

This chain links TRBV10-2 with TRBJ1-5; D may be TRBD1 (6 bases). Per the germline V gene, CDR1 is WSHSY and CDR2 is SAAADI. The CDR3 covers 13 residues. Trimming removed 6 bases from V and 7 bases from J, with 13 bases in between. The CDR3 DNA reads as TGCGCCAGCAGCAGTACAGGGCACCAGCCCCAGCATTTT. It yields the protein CASSSTGHQPQHF.

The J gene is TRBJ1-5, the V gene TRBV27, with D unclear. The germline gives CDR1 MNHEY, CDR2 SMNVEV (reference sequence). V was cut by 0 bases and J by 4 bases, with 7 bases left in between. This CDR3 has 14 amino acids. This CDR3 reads CASSLSAGNQPQHF. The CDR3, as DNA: TGTGCCAGCAGTTTATCCGCGGGGAATCAGCCCCAGCATTTT.

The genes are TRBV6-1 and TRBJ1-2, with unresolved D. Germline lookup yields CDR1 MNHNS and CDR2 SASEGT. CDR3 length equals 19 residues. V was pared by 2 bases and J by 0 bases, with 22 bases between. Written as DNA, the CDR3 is TGTGCCAGCAGTGAACCACTCCGGGGAGGGAACAGAGCTAACTATGGCTACACCTTC. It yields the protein CASSEPLRGGNRANYGYTF.

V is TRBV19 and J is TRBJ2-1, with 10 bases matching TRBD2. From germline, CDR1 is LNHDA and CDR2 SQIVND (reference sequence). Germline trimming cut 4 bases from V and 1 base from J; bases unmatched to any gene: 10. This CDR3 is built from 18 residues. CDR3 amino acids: CASSTRATSGISYNEQFF. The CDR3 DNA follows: TGTGCCAGTAGTACCAGGGCTACTAGCGGGATATCCTACAATGAGCAGTTCTTC. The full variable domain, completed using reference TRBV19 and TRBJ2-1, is DGGITQSPKYLFRKEGQNVTLSCEQNLNHDAMYWYRQDPGQGLRLIYYSQIVNDFQKGDIAEGYSVSREKKESFPLTVTSAQKNPTAFYLCASSTRATSGISYNEQFFGPGTRLTVL.

The CDR3 DNA sequence: TGCAGCGTTGCGGCGGATACTAATTCACCCCTCCACTTT. Translating gives CSVAADTNSPLHF. The chain has TRBV29-1 and TRBJ1-6; D unresolved. CDR3 size: 13 residues. The germline gives CDR1 SQVTM, CDR2 ANQGSEA. V lost 4 bases and J 6 bases, leaving 10 bases between the germline ends.

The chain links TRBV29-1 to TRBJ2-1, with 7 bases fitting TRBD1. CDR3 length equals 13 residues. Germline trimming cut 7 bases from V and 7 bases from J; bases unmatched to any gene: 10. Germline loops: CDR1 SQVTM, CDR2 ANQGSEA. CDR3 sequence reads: CSAMTGFGNEQFF. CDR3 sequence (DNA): TGCAGCGCTATGACAGGGTTCGGGAATGAGCAGTTCTTC.

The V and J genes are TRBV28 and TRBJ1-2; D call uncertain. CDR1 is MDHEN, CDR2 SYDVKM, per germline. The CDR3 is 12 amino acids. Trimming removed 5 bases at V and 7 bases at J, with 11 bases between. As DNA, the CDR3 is TGTGCCAGCAGTCCCTACTCCTTTGGCTACACCTTC. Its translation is CASSPYSFGYTF.

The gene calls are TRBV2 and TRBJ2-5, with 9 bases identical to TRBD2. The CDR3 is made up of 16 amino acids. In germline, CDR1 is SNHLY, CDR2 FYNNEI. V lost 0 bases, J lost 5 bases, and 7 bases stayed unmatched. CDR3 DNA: TGTGCCAGCAGTGAAGCCCGCGGGAGGGGAGGGGAGACCCAGTACTTC. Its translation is CASSEARGRGGETQYF.

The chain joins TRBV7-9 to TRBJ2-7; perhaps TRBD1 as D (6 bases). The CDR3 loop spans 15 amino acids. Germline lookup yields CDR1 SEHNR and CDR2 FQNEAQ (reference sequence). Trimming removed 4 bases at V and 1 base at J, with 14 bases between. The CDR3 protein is CASSSTGQRSYEQYF. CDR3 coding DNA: TGTGCCAGCAGCTCCACCGGACAGCGATCCTACGAGCAGTACTTC. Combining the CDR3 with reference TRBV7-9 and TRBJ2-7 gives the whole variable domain DTGVSQNPRHKITKRGQNVTFRCDPISEHNRLYWYRQTLGQGPEFLTYFQNEAQLEKSRLLSDRFSAERPKGSFSTLEIQRTEQGDSAMYLCASSSTGQRSYEQYFGPGTRLTVT.

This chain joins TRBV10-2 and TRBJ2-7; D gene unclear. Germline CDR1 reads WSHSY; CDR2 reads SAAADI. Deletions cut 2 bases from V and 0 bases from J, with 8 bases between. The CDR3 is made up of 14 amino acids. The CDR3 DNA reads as TGCGCCAGCAGTGAGGATTTGGCCTCCTACGAGCAGTACTTC. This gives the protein CASSEDLASYEQYF.

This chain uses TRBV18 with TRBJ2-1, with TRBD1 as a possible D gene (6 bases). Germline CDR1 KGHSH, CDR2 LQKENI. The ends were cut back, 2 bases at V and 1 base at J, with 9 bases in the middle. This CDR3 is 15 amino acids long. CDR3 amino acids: CASSPMGASYNEQFF. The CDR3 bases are TGTGCCAGCTCACCAATGGGGGCATCCTACAATGAGCAGTTCTTC.

The CDR3 coding sequence is TGTGCCATCAGTGACACTCGAACGGGAGCATACGAGCAGTACTTC. This gives the protein CAISDTRTGAYEQYF. This rearrangement joins TRBV10-3 to TRBJ2-7; tentative D call: TRBD2 (6 bases). CDR1 is ENHRY and CDR2 is SYGVKD in the germline V gene. V shed 3 bases and J shed 4 bases, with 16 bases lying between them. The CDR3 is 15 amino acids.

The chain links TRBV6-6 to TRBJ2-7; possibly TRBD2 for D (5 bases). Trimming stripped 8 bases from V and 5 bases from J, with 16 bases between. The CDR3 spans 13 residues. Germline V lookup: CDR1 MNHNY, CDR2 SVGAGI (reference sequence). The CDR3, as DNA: TGTGCCAGCCTTGGTGTCCTTAGCGACGAGCAGTACTTC. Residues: CASLGVLSDEQYF.

CDR3 DNA: TGTGCCTGGAGTGTAGCCGTACTAGGGGGTGATGAGCAGTTCTTC. Translating gives CAWSVAVLGGDEQFF. The chain recombines TRBV30 with TRBJ2-1, with D perhaps TRBD1 (6 bases). This CDR3 spans 15 amino acids. V gave up 0 bases and J gave up 8 bases, with 17 bases separating them. Germline loops: CDR1 GTSNPN, CDR2 SVGIG (reference sequence). The full variable domain, rest sourced from reference TRBV30 and TRBJ2-1, is SQTIHQWPATLVQPVGSPLSLECTVEGTSNPNLYWYRQAAGRGLQLLFYSVGIGQISSEVPQNLSASRPQDRQFILSSKKLLLSDSGFYLCAWSVAVLGGDEQFFGPGTRLTVL.

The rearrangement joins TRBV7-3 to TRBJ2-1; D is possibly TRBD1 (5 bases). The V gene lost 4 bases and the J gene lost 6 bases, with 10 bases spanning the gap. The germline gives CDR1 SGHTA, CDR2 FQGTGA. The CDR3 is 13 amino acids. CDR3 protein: CASSSSGPNEQFF. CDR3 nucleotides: TGTGCCAGCAGCTCATCAGGGCCCAATGAGCAGTTCTTC.

CDR3 residues: CASSPLAGDNNEQFF. CDR3 DNA sequence: TGTGCCAGCTCACCCCTAGCGGGAGATAACAATGAGCAGTTCTTC. The chain links TRBV18 to TRBJ2-1, with 10 bases matching TRBD2. Germline CDR1 is KGHSH and CDR2 is LQKENI. The CDR3 spans 15 residues. V lost 3 bases to trimming and J lost 5 bases; unmatched junction nucleotides: 4.

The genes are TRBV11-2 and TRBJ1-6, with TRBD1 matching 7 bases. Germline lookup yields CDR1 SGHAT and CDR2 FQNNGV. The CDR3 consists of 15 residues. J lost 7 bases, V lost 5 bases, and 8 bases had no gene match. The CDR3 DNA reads TGTGCCAGCAGCGTCTTTACGGGACAGAATTCACCCCTCCACTTT. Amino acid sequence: CASSVFTGQNSPLHF.

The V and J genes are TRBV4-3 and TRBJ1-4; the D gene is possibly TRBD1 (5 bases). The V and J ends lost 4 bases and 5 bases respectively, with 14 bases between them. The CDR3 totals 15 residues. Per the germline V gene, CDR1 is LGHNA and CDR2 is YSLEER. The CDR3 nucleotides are TGCGCCAGCAGCCCGGCCAGGGTGGGCAATGAAAAACTGTTTTTT. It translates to CASSPARVGNEKLFF.

CDR3 in DNA: TGCGCCAGCAGCCCGGTCACGGGGAGAGGATCTTTCTTT. It specifies CASSPVTGRGSFF. The chain has TRBV5-1 and TRBJ1-1, with no clear D. The V end lost 4 bases, the J end lost 12 bases, and 19 bases lay between the germline ends. The CDR3 extends over 13 amino acids. Germline V lookup: CDR1 SGHRS, CDR2 YFSETQ.

This chain's CDR3 is CASSVDLTGELFF. The CDR3 DNA reads TGTGCCAGCAGCGTAGACCTAACCGGGGAGCTGTTTTTT. The gene calls are TRBV9 and TRBJ2-2; D call uncertain. CDR1 is SGDLS, CDR2 YYNGEE, per germline. Trimming cost V 0 bases and J 5 bases, with 5 bases left between them. This CDR3 comprises 13 residues.

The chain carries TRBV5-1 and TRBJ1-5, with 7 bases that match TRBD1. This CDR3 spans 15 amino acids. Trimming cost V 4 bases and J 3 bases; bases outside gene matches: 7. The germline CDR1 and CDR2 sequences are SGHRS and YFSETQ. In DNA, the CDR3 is TGCGCCAGCAGCCCCCGGACAGGCTCCAATCAGCCCCAGCATTTT. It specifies CASSPRTGSNQPQHF.

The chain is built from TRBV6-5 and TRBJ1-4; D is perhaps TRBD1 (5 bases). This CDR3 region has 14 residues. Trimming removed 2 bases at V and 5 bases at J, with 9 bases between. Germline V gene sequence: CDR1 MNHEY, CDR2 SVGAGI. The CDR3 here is CASSYKGLNEKLFF. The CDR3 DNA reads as TGTGCCAGCAGTTACAAGGGGCTGAATGAAAAACTGTTTTTT.

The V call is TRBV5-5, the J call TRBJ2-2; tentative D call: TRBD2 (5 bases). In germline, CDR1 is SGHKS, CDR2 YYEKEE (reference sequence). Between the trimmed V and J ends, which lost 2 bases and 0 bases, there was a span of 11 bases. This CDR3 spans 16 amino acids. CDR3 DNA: TGTGCCAGCAGCTTTCGGACTCGGACGAACACCGGGGAGCTGTTTTTT. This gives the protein CASSFRTRTNTGELFF. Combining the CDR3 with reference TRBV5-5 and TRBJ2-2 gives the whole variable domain DAGVTQSPTHLIKTRGQQVTLRCSPISGHKSVSWYQQVLGQGPQFIFQYYEKEERGRGNFPDRFSARQFPNYSSELNVNALLLGDSALYLCASSFRTRTNTGELFFGEGSRLTVL.

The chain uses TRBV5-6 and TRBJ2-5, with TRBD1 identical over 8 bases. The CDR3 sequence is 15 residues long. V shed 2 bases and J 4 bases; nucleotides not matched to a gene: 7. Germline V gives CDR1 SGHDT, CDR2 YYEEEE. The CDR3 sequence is CASSFYGQGRETQYF. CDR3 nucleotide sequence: TGTGCCAGCAGCTTCTATGGACAGGGACGAGAGACCCAGTACTTC.

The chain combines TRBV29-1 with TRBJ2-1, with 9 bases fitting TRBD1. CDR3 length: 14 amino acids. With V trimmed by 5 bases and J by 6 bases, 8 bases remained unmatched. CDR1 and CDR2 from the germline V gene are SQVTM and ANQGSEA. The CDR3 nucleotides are TGCAGCGTTTATGGGGGGGACAGGGTCAATGAGCAGTTCTTC. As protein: CSVYGGDRVNEQFF.

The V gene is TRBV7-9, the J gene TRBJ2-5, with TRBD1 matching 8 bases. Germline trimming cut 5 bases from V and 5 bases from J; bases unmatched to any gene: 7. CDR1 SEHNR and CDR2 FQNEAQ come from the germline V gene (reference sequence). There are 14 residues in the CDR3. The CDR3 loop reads CASSSRQGYETQYF. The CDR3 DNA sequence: TGTGCCAGCAGCAGCAGACAGGGGTACGAGACCCAGTACTTC.

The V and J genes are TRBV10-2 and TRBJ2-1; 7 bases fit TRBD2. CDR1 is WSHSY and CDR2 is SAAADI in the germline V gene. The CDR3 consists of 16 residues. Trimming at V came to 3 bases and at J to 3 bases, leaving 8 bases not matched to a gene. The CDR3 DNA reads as TGCGCCAGCAGTGAATCCAGCGGGGCGATCTACAATGAGCAGTTCTTC. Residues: CASSESSGAIYNEQFF.